The 22 T cell receptor beta chains below were found in one sample sequenced in a study of T cells after yellow fever vaccination (dated by TCRdb to the late 2010s). Libraries were prepared through 5' RACE. These reads were obtained on an Illumina HiSeq 2500. The public reads were run again by TCRdb, first through fastp at Q25 and then through MiXCR, and only productive beta chains were kept. For every CDR3 protein sequence, its rows merge into one entry that carries the most common genes and DNA. This sample is represented by 360,000 or so distinct CDR3 sequences; more than 9% of them were singletons. The ten largest make up more than 15% of the sample. This sample's treatment or condition label indicates: live attenuated yellow fever vaccine strain. Material: PBMCs, obtained on the day of the first yellow fever vaccination. The receptors here all came from a man aged 18 to 30 who received the YFV17D yellow fever vaccine.

This clonotype was picked up a small number of times. This chain joins TRBV7-9 and TRBJ2-5; D tentatively fits TRBD1 or TRBD2 (5 bases each). CDR1 SEHNR and CDR2 FQNEAQ come from the germline V gene (reference sequence). This CDR3 has 13 amino acids. V was cut by 2 bases and J by 4 bases, with 8 bases left in between. This CDR3 is CASSLKGRETQYF. CDR3 in DNA: TGTGCCAGCAGCTTAAAGGGGAGAGAGACCCAGTACTTC.

This clonotype was detected only a few times. The chain couples TRBV7-8 to TRBJ2-2, with 11 positions matching TRBD2. The ends lost 2 bases at V and 0 bases at J; junction bases unmatched: 2. Looked up from germline, CDR1 is SGHVS and CDR2 is FQNEAQ. The CDR3 is 17 amino acids. The CDR3 bases are TGTGCCAGCAGCTTACCTAGCGGGGGGACGAACACCGGGGAGCTGTTTTTT. Translated, it gives CASSLPSGGTNTGELFF.

The chain combines TRBV5-8 with TRBJ2-5; TRBD2 agrees at 7 bases. CDR3 length equals 14 residues. In germline, CDR1 is SGHTS, CDR2 YDEGEE. Trimming removed 0 bases from V and 7 bases from J; junction bases left unmatched: 6. The CDR3: CASSLEFGGGTQYF. CDR3 nucleotides: TGTGCCAGCAGCTTGGAGTTTGGGGGGGGGACCCAGTACTTC. Together with reference TRBV5-8 and TRBJ2-5, the CDR3 gives the full variable domain: EAGVTQSPTHLIKTRGQQATLRCSPISGHTSVYWYQQALGLGLQFLLWYDEGEERNRGNFPPRFSGRQFPNYSSELNVNALELEDSALYLCASSLEFGGGTQYFGPGTRLLVL.

The chain combines TRBV5-1 with TRBJ1-1, with a tentative D call TRBD1 (5 bases). Germline assignment: CDR1 SGHRS and CDR2 YFSETQ. V was cut by 5 bases and J by 4 bases, with 18 bases left in between. This CDR3 is 15 amino acids long. CDR3 loop: CASSLRGGTATEAFF. The CDR3 DNA is TGCGCCAGCAGTCTTCGGGGGGGGACGGCCACTGAAGCTTTCTTT.

This clonotype turned up a few times. The chain is built from TRBV7-9 and TRBJ2-5, with TRBD2 matching over 11 bases. Unmatched junction bases numbered 9, after V lost 5 bases and J lost 4 bases. The CDR3 totals 16 residues. Germline V gene data show CDR1 as SEHNR and CDR2 as FQNEAQ (reference sequence). Here the CDR3 reads CASSLPSGGIRETQYF. DNA of the CDR3: TGTGCCAGCAGCCTTCCTAGCGGGGGGATAAGAGAGACCCAGTACTTC. Looking up the rest from reference TRBV7-9 and TRBJ2-5 gives the full variable domain: DTGVSQNPRHKITKRGQNVTFRCDPISEHNRLYWYRQTLGQGPEFLTYFQNEAQLEKSRLLSDRFSAERPKGSFSTLEIQRTEQGDSAMYLCASSLPSGGIRETQYFGPGTRLLVL.

This clonotype was counted a few times. The chain couples TRBV12-5 to TRBJ2-3, with D uncertain. V lost 8 bases and J lost 4, with 16 bases in between. Germline loops: CDR1 LGHNT, CDR2 FRNRAP. This CDR3 contains 14 residues. The CDR3: CASPGSYIPDTQYF. The CDR3 region has the DNA TGTGCTAGTCCCGGCAGCTACATCCCAGATACGCAGTATTTT.

This clonotype was counted a few times. This chain links TRBV11-2 with TRBJ1-1; D is uncertain. The V gene lost 6 bases and the J gene lost 5 bases, with 10 bases spanning the gap. Germline V gene sequence: CDR1 SGHAT, CDR2 FQNNGV. The CDR3 contains 12 residues. The chain's CDR3 is CASRHTGTEAFF. CDR3 nucleotide sequence: TGTGCCAGCAGACATACGGGGACTGAAGCTTTCTTT.

This chain connects TRBV19 to TRBJ2-3; D gene uncertain. V lost 7 bases, J lost 4 bases, and 12 bases lay in between. CDR1 and CDR2 (germline): LNHDA, SQIVND (reference sequence). This CDR3 is built from 13 residues. DNA for the CDR3: TGTGCCAGTATTGGCCCGAAAGCAGATACGCAGTATTTT. Translated: CASIGPKADTQYF.

This clonotype was seen more than once but under ten times. This chain links TRBV5-6 with TRBJ2-7, with TRBD1 matching over 9 bases. This CDR3 spans 16 amino acids. Trimming took 1 base from V and 1 from J; bases not matched to a gene: 6. Germline CDR1 reads SGHDT; CDR2 reads YYEEEE. The CDR3, as DNA: TGTGCCAGCAGCTTGTATGGGACAGGGAGATCCTACGAGCAGTACGTC. Residues: CASSLYGTGRSYEQYV.

The rearrangement uses TRBV3-1 and TRBJ2-2; D could derive from TRBD1 or TRBD2 (5 bases each). Trimming removed 0 bases from V and 8 bases from J, with 10 bases in between. The germline V gene has CDR1 LGHDT and CDR2 YNNKEL (reference sequence). The CDR3 loop spans 14 amino acids. CDR3 DNA: TGTGCCAGCAGCCAAGATATGGGGGTTGGGGAGCTGTTTTTT. This encodes CASSQDMGVGELFF. The whole variable domain, remainder taken from reference TRBV3-1 and TRBJ2-2, is DTAVSQTPKYLVTQMGNDKSIKCEQNLGHDTMYWYKQDSKKFLKIMFSYNNKELIINETVPNRFSPKSPDKAHLNLHINSLELGDSAVYFCASSQDMGVGELFFGEGSRLTVL.

The chain joins TRBV7-2 to TRBJ2-7; D perhaps matches TRBD1 (6 bases). The CDR3 has 16 amino acids. Looked up from germline, CDR1 is SGHTA and CDR2 is FQGNSA. Trimming removed 5 bases from V and 3 bases from J, with 20 bases in between. CDR3 bases: TGTGCCAGCAGCCCTCCCGGGACACCTTCAAGCTACGAGCAGTACTTC. This codes for CASSPPGTPSSYEQYF.

The chain employs TRBV7-2 and TRBJ2-1; 15 bases map to TRBD2. The length of the CDR3 is 16 residues. V dropped 5 bases and J dropped 4; count of bases not matched to a gene: 3. Germline V lookup: CDR1 SGHTA, CDR2 FQGNSA. The CDR3 protein is CASSTGLAGGYNEQFF. DNA of the CDR3: TGTGCCAGCAGCACGGGACTAGCGGGGGGTTACAATGAGCAGTTCTTC.

This clonotype was detected a few times. This sequence joins TRBV5-4 and TRBJ2-5; D uncertain. This CDR3 is built from 14 residues. V was trimmed by 2 bases and J by 2 bases, leaving 10 bases between them. The germline gives CDR1 SGHNT, CDR2 YYREEE (reference sequence). The CDR3 DNA follows: TGTGCCAGCAGCTTTCCCCCATCGCAAGAGACCCAGTACTTC. Encoded protein: CASSFPPSQETQYF. The complete variable domain, with remaining parts taken from reference TRBV5-4 and TRBJ2-5, reads ETGVTQSPTHLIKTRGQQVTLRCSSQSGHNTVSWYQQALGQGPQFIFQYYREEENGRGNFPPRFSGLQFPNYSSELNVNALELDDSALYLCASSFPPSQETQYFGPGTRLLVL.

The V gene is TRBV11-3, the J gene TRBJ2-5; possibly TRBD1 for D (6 bases). V lost 2 bases and J lost 0, with 7 bases in between. The CDR3 is made up of 14 amino acids. From germline, CDR1 is SGHNT and CDR2 YENEEA. For the CDR3, the DNA is TGTGCCAGCAGCTTACAGGGGCACCAAGAGACCCAGTACTTC. Protein sequence: CASSLQGHQETQYF.

V is TRBV27 and J is TRBJ1-2, with 7 bases aligning to TRBD1. Germline trimming cut 2 bases from V and 5 bases from J; bases unmatched to any gene: 2. CDR3 length equals 13 residues. Germline lookup yields CDR1 MNHEY and CDR2 SMNVEV (reference sequence). CDR3 sequence reads: CASSLARGYGYTF. The DNA of the CDR3 is TGTGCCAGCAGTTTAGCCAGGGGGTATGGCTACACCTTC.

Only one count was recorded for this clonotype. The rearrangement uses TRBV18 and TRBJ2-3; 11 nucleotides match TRBD1. This CDR3 region has 18 residues. The ends lost 4 bases at V and 2 bases at J; junction bases unmatched: 11. The V gene's germline CDR1 is KGHSH and CDR2 LQKENI. This CDR3 is CASSRTGTGGFFTDTQYF. CDR3 sequence (DNA): TGTGCCAGCTCACGGACCGGGACAGGGGGTTTTTTCACAGATACGCAGTATTTT. Based on the CDR3 plus reference TRBV18 and TRBJ2-3, the full variable domain is NAGVMQNPRHLVRRRGQEARLRCSPMKGHSHVYWYRQLPEEGLKFMVYLQKENIIDESGMPKERFSAEFPKEGPSILRIQQVVRGDSAAYFCASSRTGTGGFFTDTQYFGPGTRLTVL.

Only a few counts were recorded for this clonotype. The chain employs TRBV20-1 and TRBJ2-2; 9 positions agree with TRBD1. V lost 2 bases and J lost 3; bases outside the gene matches: 10. CDR1 DFQATT and CDR2 SNEGSKA come from the germline V gene (reference sequence). The CDR3 sequence is 17 residues long. The CDR3 loop reads CSARLPDRGMYTGELFF. The CDR3, as DNA: TGCAGTGCTAGACTCCCCGACAGGGGGATGTACACCGGGGAGCTGTTTTTT.

The DNA of the CDR3 is TGCACCAGCAGCTTGTGGGCTGGGGGCTCCTACGAGCAGTACGTC. Amino acid sequence: CTSSLWAGGSYEQYV. The chain couples TRBV5-1 to TRBJ2-7, with D possibly being TRBD1 or TRBD2 (5 bases each). CDR1 is SGHRS, CDR2 YFSETQ, per germline. The CDR3 consists of 15 residues.

In this sample, this clonotype turned up a few times. The V and J genes are TRBV20-1 and TRBJ2-2; TRBD1 aligns across 8 bases. CDR1 is DFQATT, CDR2 SNEGSKA, per germline (reference sequence). After removal of 2 bases from V and 4 bases from J, the junction contained 9 bases not matched to a gene. The CDR3 extends over 16 amino acids. As DNA, the CDR3 is TGCAGTGCTAGACCCAAAGGACAGGGACGCACCGGGGAGCTGTTTTTT. Its protein is CSARPKGQGRTGELFF.

The rearrangement joins TRBV20-1 to TRBJ2-5; 10 nucleotides align to TRBD2. The CDR3 covers 13 residues. Germline V CDR1 and CDR2: DFQATT, SNEGSKA (reference sequence). V lost 2 bases to trimming and J lost 5 bases; unmatched junction nucleotides: 2. The CDR3 bases are TGCAGTGCTAGAACTAGCGGGGTGGAGACCCAGTACTTC. It is translated as CSARTSGVETQYF.

The chain is built from TRBV4-3 and TRBJ2-1; D is unresolved. V gave up 0 bases and J gave up 5 bases, with 8 bases separating them. CDR3 length: 14 amino acids. The germline V gene encodes CDR1 LGHNA and CDR2 YSLEER. CDR3 residues: CASSQDSPHNEQFF. The CDR3 region has the DNA TGCGCCAGCAGCCAAGATTCGCCGCACAATGAGCAGTTCTTC.

CDR3 loop: CASSYPKARYGDLTSSGNTIYF. As DNA, the CDR3 is TGTGCCAGCAGTTACCCGAAGGCCCGGTACGGAGATTTAACGTCCTCTGGAAACACCATATATTTT. V is TRBV6-2 or TRBV6-3 and J is TRBJ1-3; D is unclear. The V gene lost 2 bases and the J gene lost 0 bases, with 29 bases spanning the gap. In germline, CDR1 is MNHEY, CDR2 SVGEGT. There are 22 residues in the CDR3.